Listed below are T cell receptor beta chains from one sample, sequenced in a study of T-cell memory formation after mild COVID-19. Each CDR3 protein is one row after TCRdb ran MiXCR on the 5' RACE reads. The sample shows under 450,000 distinct CDR3 sequences, around a fifth of them seen only once. What was sequenced was PBMCs or a T cell subset sorted from them (not recorded which). The receptor set was obtained from a man between 18 and 35 years old who had mild COVID-19 (a few samples of this study predate the infection). Cell type and time point are not known. The CDR3 runs from the conserved cysteine through the conserved F or W. The order of the fields is D gene, V gene, J gene, CDR3 length, CDR3 protein. D genes are given only for firm matches.

d_call: TRBD1
v_call: TRBV9
j_call: TRBJ2-7
cdr3_length: 15
cdr3_aa: CASSVVGTGGDEQYF

d_call: .
v_call: TRBV4-2
j_call: TRBJ2-5
cdr3_length: 13
cdr3_aa: CASSQEVWETQYF

d_call: .
v_call: TRBV29-1
j_call: TRBJ2-4
cdr3_length: 13
cdr3_aa: CSVLTAPENIQYF

d_call: .
v_call: TRBV12-3/TRBV12-4
j_call: TRBJ2-2
cdr3_length: 15
cdr3_aa: CASSFPGINTGELFF

d_call: TRBD1
v_call: TRBV10-3
j_call: TRBJ1-1
cdr3_length: 15
cdr3_aa: CAISDPGQGRTEAFF

d_call: .
v_call: TRBV5-1
j_call: TRBJ1-4
cdr3_length: 13
cdr3_aa: CASSHPGNEKLFF

d_call: TRBD1
v_call: TRBV7-2
j_call: TRBJ1-4
cdr3_length: 14
cdr3_aa: CASSLRQGREKLFF

d_call: TRBD1
v_call: TRBV25-1
j_call: TRBJ1-2
cdr3_length: 15
cdr3_aa: CASSDDRGRSGGYTF

d_call: .
v_call: TRBV4-1
j_call: TRBJ2-3
cdr3_length: 16
cdr3_aa: CASSQVAVTVGDTQYF

d_call: .
v_call: TRBV19
j_call: TRBJ1-1
cdr3_length: 14
cdr3_aa: CASSIRQVGVEAFF

d_call: .
v_call: TRBV12-3/TRBV12-4
j_call: TRBJ1-5
cdr3_length: 14
cdr3_aa: CASSSGTFNQPQHF

d_call: .
v_call: TRBV28
j_call: TRBJ1-3
cdr3_length: 14
cdr3_aa: CASSTWLPGNTIYF

d_call: .
v_call: TRBV14
j_call: TRBJ2-3
cdr3_length: 15
cdr3_aa: CASRRAVSSTDTQYF

d_call: TRBD2
v_call: TRBV28
j_call: TRBJ2-1
cdr3_length: 15
cdr3_aa: CASSPGGGEYNEQFF

d_call: TRBD2
v_call: TRBV6-6
j_call: TRBJ2-3
cdr3_length: 16
cdr3_aa: CARRRGLAGGTDTQYF

d_call: .
v_call: TRBV7-9
j_call: TRBJ2-1
cdr3_length: 11
cdr3_aa: CASTRGHEQFF

d_call: .
v_call: TRBV20-1
j_call: TRBJ2-3
cdr3_length: 14
cdr3_aa: CSASIAGWEDTQYF

d_call: .
v_call: TRBV6-5
j_call: TRBJ1-6
cdr3_length: 17
cdr3_aa: CASSYEGGWGDNSPLHF

d_call: .
v_call: TRBV27
j_call: TRBJ2-7
cdr3_length: 13
cdr3_aa: CASSPAGPYEQYF

d_call: .
v_call: TRBV7-2
j_call: TRBJ2-3
cdr3_length: 11
cdr3_aa: CASRIGDTQYF

d_call: .
v_call: TRBV11-1
j_call: TRBJ2-2
cdr3_length: 16
cdr3_aa: CASSFTSLGDTGELFF

d_call: .
v_call: TRBV11-3
j_call: TRBJ2-3
cdr3_length: 13
cdr3_aa: CASSFSTTDTQYF

d_call: .
v_call: TRBV19
j_call: TRBJ1-5
cdr3_length: 15
cdr3_aa: CASSNYRARNQPQHF

d_call: .
v_call: TRBV27
j_call: TRBJ1-4
cdr3_length: 15
cdr3_aa: CASSLQTEGSRKLFF

d_call: TRBD1
v_call: TRBV5-1
j_call: TRBJ1-4
cdr3_length: 15
cdr3_aa: CASSLQGVANEKLFF

d_call: TRBD1
v_call: TRBV20-1
j_call: TRBJ2-4
cdr3_length: 13
cdr3_aa: CSASRDRGNIQYF

d_call: .
v_call: TRBV12-3/TRBV12-4
j_call: TRBJ2-3
cdr3_length: 15
cdr3_aa: CASSFGNSRADTQYF

d_call: .
v_call: TRBV18
j_call: TRBJ2-5
cdr3_length: 15
cdr3_aa: CASSPWGRDQETQYF

d_call: .
v_call: TRBV12-3/TRBV12-4
j_call: TRBJ1-1
cdr3_length: 13
cdr3_aa: CASTSTMNTEAFF

d_call: TRBD1
v_call: TRBV12-3/TRBV12-4
j_call: TRBJ1-2
cdr3_length: 13
cdr3_aa: CASSGDRDPGYTF

d_call: .
v_call: TRBV27
j_call: TRBJ2-3
cdr3_length: 12
cdr3_aa: CASSGLSGTQYF

d_call: TRBD1
v_call: TRBV10-3
j_call: TRBJ2-7
cdr3_length: 13
cdr3_aa: CATHRDRGDEQYF

d_call: .
v_call: TRBV12-3/TRBV12-4
j_call: TRBJ1-1
cdr3_length: 11
cdr3_aa: CASSLLGPAFF

d_call: .
v_call: TRBV9
j_call: TRBJ1-6
cdr3_length: 12
cdr3_aa: CASSGLNSPLHF

d_call: TRBD1
v_call: TRBV5-1
j_call: TRBJ1-2
cdr3_length: 14
cdr3_aa: CASSSGQNNYGYTF

d_call: .
v_call: TRBV7-2
j_call: TRBJ2-4
cdr3_length: 13
cdr3_aa: CASSLPGTSKRYF

d_call: TRBD1
v_call: TRBV10-3
j_call: TRBJ2-5
cdr3_length: 13
cdr3_aa: CASNRGTGETQYF